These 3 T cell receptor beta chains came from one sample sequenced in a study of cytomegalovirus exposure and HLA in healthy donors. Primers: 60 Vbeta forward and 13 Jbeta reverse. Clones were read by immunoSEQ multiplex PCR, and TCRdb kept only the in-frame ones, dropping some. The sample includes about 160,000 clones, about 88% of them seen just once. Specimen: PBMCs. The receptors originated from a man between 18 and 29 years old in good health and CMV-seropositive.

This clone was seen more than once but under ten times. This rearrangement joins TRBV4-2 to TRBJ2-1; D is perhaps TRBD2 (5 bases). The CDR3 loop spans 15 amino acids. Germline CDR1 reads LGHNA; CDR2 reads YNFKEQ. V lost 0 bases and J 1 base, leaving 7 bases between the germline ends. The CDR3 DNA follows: TGTGCCAGCAGCCAAGAGCCGGGATCCTACAATGAGCAGTTCTTC. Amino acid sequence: CASSQEPGSYNEQFF.

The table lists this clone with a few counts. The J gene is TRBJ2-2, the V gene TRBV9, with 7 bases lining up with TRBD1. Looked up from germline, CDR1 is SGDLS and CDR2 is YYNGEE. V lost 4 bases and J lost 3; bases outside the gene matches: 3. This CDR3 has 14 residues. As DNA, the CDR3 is TGTGCCAGCAGCCCCACAGGGGACACCGGGGAGCTGTTTTTT. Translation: CASSPTGDTGELFF. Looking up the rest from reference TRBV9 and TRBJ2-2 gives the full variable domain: DSGVTQTPKHLITATGQRVTLRCSPRSGDLSVYWYQQSLDQGLQFLIQYYNGEERAKGNILERFSAQQFPDLHSELNLSSLELGDSALYFCASSPTGDTGELFFGEGSRLTVL.

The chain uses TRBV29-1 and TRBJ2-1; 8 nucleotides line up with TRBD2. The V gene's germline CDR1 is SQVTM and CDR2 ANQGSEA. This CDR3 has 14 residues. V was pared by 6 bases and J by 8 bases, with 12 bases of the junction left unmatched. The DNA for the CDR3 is TGCAGCGTCGGGTACGGGGGGGGCTTAGATGAGCAGTTCTTC. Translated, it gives CSVGYGGGLDEQFF.